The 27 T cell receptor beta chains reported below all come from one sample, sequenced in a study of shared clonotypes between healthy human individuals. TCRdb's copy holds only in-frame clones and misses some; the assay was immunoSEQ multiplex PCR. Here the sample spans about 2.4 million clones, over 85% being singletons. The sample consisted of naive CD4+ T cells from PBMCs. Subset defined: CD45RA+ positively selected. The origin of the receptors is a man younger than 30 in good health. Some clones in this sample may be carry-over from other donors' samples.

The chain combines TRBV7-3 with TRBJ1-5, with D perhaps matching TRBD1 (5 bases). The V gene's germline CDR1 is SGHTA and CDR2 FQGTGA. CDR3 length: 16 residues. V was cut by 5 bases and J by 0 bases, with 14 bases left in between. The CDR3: CASSGPPGYSNQPQHF. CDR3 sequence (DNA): TGTGCCAGCAGCGGCCCCCCAGGGTATAGCAATCAGCCCCAGCATTTT.

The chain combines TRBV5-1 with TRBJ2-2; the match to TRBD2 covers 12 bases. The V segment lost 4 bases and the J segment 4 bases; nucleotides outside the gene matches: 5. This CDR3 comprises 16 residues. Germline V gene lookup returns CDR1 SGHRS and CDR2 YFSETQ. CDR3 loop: CASSLTSGRSTGELFF. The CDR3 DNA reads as TGCGCCAGCAGCCTGACTAGCGGGAGAAGCACCGGGGAGCTGTTTTTT.

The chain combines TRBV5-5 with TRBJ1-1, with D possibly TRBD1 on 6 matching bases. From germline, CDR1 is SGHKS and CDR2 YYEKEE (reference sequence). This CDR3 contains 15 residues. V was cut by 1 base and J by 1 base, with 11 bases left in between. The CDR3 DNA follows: TGTGCCAGCAGCTTGATCGGGGGCCCGAACACTGAAGCTTTCTTT. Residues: CASSLIGGPNTEAFF.

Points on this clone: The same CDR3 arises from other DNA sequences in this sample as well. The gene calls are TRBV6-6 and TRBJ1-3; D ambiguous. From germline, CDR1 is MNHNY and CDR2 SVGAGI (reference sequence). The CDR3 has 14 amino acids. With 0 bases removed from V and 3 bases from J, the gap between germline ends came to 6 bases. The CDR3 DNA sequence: TGTGCCAGCAGTTACTCGAACAATGGAAACACCATATATTTT. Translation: CASSYSNNGNTIYF.

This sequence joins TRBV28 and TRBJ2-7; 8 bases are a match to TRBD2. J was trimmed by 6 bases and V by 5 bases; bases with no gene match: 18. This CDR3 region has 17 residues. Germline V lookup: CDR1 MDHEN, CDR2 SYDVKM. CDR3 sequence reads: CASSRTFGAGERVEQYF. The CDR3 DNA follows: TGTGCCAGCAGTCGTACGTTCGGAGCGGGAGAAAGGGTCGAGCAGTACTTC.

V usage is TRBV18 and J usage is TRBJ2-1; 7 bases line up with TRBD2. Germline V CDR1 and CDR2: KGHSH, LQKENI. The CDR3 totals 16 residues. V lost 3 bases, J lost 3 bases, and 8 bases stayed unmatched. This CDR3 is CASSPPGGRVYNEQFF. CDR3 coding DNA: TGTGCCAGCTCACCCCCCGGTGGGAGGGTCTACAATGAGCAGTTCTTC.

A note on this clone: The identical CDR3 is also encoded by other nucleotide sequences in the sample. CDR3 nucleotide sequence: TGCGCCAGCAGCTCCCTAGCGGGAACAACAGATACGCAGTATTTT. It specifies CASSSLAGTTDTQYF. This chain uses TRBV5-1 with TRBJ2-3; TRBD2 matches 9 bases. This CDR3 has 15 residues. The J segment lost 3 bases and the V segment lost 3 bases, leaving 5 bases of the junction unmatched. CDR1 is SGHRS and CDR2 is YFSETQ in the germline V gene.

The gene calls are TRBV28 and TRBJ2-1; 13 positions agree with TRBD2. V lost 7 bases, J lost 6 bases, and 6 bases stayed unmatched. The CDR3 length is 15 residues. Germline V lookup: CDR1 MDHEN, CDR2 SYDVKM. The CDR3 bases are TGTGCCAGCACCCGCGGACTAGCGGGGGTCAATGAGCAGTTCTTC. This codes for CASTRGLAGVNEQFF.

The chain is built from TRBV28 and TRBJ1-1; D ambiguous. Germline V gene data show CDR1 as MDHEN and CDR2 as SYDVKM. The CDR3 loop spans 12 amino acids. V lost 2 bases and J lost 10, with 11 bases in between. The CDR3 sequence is CASSLRAPGAFF. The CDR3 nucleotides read TGTGCCAGCAGTTTACGGGCCCCTGGAGCTTTCTTT.

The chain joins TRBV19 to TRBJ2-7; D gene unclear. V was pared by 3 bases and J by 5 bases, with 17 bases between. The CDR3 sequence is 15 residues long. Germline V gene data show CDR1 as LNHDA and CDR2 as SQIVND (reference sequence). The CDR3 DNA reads TGTGCCAGTAGTATTTTTCCGGCAGGACGGGACGAGCAGTACTTC. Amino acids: CASSIFPAGRDEQYF.

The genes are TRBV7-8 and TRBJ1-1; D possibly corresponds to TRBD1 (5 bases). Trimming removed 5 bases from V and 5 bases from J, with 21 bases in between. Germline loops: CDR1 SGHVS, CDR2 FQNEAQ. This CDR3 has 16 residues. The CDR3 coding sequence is TGTGCCAGCAGCCTGCTAGGCCGCCGCCGGGGGACTGAAGCTTTCTTT. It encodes CASSLLGRRRGTEAFF. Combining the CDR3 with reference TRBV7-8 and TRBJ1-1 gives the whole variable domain GAGVSQSPRYKVAKRGQDVALRCDPISGHVSLFWYQQALGQGPEFLTYFQNEAQLDKSGLPSDRFFAERPEGSVSTLKIQRTQQEDSAVYLCASSLLGRRRGTEAFFGQGTRLTVV.

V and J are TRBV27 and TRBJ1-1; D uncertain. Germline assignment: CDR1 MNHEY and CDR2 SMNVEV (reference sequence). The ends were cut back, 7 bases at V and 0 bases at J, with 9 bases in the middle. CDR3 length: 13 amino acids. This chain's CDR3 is CASKFSLNTEAFF. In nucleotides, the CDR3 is TGTGCCAGCAAATTCTCCTTGAACACTGAAGCTTTCTTT.

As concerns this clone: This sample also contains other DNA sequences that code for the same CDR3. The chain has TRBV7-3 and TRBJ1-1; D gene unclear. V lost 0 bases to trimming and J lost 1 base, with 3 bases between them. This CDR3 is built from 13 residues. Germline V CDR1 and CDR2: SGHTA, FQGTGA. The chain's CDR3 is CASSLTPNTEAFF. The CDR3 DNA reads TGTGCCAGCAGCTTAACACCGAACACTGAAGCTTTCTTT.

The CDR3 loop is CASSLIAGADATNEKLFF. CDR3 bases: TGTGCCAGCAGTTTAATAGCAGGGGCGGATGCAACTAATGAAAAACTGTTTTTT. The chain joins TRBV28 to TRBJ1-4, with a tentative D call TRBD1 (6 bases). This CDR3 contains 18 residues. Trimming left V 2 bases short and J 0 bases short, with 16 bases between. CDR1 MDHEN and CDR2 SYDVKM come from the germline V gene.

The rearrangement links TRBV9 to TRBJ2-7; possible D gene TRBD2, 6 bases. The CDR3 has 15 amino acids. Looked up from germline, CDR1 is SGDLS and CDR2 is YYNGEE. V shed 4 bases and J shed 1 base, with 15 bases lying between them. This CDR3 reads CASSITGSGSYEQYF. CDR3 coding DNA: TGTGCCAGCAGCATCACAGGTAGCGGTTCCTACGAGCAGTACTTC. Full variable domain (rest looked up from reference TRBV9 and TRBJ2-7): DSGVTQTPKHLITATGQRVTLRCSPRSGDLSVYWYQQSLDQGLQFLIQYYNGEERAKGNILERFSAQQFPDLHSELNLSSLELGDSALYFCASSITGSGSYEQYFGPGTRLTVT.

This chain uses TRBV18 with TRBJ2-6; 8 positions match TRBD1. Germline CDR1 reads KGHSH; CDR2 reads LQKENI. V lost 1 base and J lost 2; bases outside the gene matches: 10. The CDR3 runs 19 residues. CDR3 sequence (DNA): TGTGCCAGCTCACCACGGGTAGGGACAGGCTTCCCTGGGGCCAACGTCCTGACTTTC. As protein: CASSPRVGTGFPGANVLTF.

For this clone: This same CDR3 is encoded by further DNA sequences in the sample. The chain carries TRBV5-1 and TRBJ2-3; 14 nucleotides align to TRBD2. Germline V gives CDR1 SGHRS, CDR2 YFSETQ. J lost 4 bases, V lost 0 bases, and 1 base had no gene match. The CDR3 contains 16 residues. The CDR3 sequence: CASSLATSGRADTQYF. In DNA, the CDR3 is TGCGCCAGCAGCTTGGCGACTAGCGGGAGGGCAGATACGCAGTATTTT.

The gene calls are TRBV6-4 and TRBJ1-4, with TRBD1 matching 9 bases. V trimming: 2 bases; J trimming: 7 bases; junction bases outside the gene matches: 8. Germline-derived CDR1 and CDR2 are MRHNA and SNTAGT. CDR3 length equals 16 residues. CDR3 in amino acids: CASSDAYRGLCEKLFF. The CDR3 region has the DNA TGTGCCAGCAGTGACGCCTACAGGGGGCTTTGTGAAAAACTGTTTTTT.

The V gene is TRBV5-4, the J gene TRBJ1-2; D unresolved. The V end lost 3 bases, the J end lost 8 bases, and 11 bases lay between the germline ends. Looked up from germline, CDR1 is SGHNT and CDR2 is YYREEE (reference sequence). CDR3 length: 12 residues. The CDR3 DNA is TGTGCCAGCAGCTCTGGGTCGTGGGGCTACACCTTC. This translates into CASSSGSWGYTF.

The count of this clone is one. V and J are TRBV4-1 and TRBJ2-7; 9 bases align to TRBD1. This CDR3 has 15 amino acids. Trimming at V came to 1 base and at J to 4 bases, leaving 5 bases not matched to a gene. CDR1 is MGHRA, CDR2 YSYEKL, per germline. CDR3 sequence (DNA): TGCGCCAGCAGCCAAGTGGGACAGGGTCGGTACGAGCAGTACTTC. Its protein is CASSQVGQGRYEQYF.

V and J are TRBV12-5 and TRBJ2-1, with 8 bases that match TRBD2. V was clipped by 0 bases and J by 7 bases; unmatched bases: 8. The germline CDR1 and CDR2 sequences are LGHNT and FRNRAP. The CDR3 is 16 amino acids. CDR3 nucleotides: TGTGCTAGTGGTTTGGTAGCGGGAGAAGGAGGGAATGAGCAGTTCTTC. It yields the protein CASGLVAGEGGNEQFF.

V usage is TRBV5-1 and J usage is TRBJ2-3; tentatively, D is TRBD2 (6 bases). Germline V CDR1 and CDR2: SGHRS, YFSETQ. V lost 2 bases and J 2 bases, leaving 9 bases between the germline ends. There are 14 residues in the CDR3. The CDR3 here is CASSFGGYTDTQYF. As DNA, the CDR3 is TGCGCCAGCAGCTTCGGGGGATACACAGATACGCAGTATTTT.

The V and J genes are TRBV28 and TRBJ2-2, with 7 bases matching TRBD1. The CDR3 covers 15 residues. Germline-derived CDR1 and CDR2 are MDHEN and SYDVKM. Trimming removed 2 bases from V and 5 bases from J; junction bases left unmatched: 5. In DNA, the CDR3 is TGTGCCAGCAGTTTACAAGGGGGCAGAACCGGGGAGCTGTTTTTT. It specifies CASSLQGGRTGELFF.

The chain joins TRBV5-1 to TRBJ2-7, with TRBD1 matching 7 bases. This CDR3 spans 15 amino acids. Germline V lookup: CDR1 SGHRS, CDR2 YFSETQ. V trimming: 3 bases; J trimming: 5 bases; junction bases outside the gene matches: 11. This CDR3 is CASSSFLTGPHEQYF. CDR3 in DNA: TGCGCCAGCAGCTCTTTCTTGACAGGGCCCCACGAGCAGTACTTC.

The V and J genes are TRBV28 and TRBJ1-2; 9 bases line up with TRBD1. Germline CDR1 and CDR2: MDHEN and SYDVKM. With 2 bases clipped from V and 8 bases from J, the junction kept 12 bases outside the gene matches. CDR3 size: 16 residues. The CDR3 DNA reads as TGTGCCAGCAGTTTACTCACAACAGGGGGCGTTCACGGCTACACCTTC. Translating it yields CASSLLTTGGVHGYTF.

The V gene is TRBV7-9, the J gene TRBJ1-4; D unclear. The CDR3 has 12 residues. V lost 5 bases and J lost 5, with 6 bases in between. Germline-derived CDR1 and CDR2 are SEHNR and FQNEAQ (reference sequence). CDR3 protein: CASSPINEKLFF. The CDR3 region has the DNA TGTGCCAGCAGCCCCATAAATGAAAAACTGTTTTTT.

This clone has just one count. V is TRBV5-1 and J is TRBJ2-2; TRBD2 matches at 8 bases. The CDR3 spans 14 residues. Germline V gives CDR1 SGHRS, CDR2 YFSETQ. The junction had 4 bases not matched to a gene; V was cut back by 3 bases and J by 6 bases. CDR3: CASSSAGGPGELFF. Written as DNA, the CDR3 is TGCGCCAGCAGCTCGGCGGGAGGCCCCGGGGAGCTGTTTTTT.